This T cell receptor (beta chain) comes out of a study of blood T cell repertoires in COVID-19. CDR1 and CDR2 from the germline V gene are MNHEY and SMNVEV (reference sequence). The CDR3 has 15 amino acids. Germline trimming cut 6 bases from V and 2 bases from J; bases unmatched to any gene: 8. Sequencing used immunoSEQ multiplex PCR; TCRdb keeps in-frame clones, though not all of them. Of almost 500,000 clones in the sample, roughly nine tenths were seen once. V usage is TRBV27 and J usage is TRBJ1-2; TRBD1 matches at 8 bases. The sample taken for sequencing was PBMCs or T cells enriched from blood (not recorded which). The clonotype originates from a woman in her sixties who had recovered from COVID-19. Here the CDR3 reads CASSPGTGLNYGYTF. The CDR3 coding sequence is TGTGCCAGCAGCCCCGGGACAGGACTCAACTATGGCTACACCTTC.